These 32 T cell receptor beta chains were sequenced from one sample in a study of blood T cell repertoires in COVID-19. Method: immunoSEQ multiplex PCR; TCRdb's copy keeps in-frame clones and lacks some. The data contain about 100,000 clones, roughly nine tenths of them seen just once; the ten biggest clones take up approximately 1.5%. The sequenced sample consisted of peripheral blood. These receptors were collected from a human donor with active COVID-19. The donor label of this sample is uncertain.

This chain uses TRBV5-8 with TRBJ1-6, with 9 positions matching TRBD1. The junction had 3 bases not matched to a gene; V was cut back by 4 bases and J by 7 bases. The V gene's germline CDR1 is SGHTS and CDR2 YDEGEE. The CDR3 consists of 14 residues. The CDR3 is CASSETGGNSPLHF. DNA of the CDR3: TGTGCCAGCAGCGAGACAGGGGGAAATTCACCCCTCCACTTT.

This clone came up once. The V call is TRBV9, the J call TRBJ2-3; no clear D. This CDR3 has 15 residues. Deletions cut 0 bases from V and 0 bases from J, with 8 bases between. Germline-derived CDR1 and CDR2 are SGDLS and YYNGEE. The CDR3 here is CASSVAPSSTDTQYF. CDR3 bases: TGTGCCAGCAGCGTAGCTCCGTCTAGCACAGATACGCAGTATTTT.

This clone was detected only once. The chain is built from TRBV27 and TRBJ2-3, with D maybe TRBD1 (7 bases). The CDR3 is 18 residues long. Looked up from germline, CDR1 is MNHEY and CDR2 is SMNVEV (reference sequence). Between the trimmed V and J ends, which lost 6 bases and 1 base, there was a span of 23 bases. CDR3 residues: CASSTHIWRGRGTDTQYF. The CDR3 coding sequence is TGTGCCAGCAGCACCCACATTTGGAGGGGGCGAGGCACAGATACGCAGTATTTT.

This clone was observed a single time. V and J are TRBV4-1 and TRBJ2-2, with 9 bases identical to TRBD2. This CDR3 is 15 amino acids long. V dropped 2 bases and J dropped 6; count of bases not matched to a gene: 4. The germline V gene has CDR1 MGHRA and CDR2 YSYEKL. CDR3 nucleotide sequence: TGCGCCAGCAGCCAACGCGCGGGGGGGCCCGGGGAGCTGTTTTTT. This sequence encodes CASSQRAGGPGELFF.

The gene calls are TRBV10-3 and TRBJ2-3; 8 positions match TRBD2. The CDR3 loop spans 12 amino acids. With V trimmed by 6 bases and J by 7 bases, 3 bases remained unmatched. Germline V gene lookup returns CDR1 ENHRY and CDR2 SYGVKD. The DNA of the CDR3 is TGTGCCATCAGCGGGGGGGGACATACGCAGTATTTT. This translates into CAISGGGHTQYF.

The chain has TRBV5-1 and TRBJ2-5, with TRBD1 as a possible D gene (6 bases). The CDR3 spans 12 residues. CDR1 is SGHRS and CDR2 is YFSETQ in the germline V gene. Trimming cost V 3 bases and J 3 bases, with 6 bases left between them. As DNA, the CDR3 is TGCGCCAGCAGCTCAGGGGAAGAGACCCAGTACTTC. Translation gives CASSSGEETQYF.

DNA of the CDR3: TGCAGCGTTGCCGGGAGGTATGGCTACACCTTC. The encoded protein is CSVAGRYGYTF. The V and J genes are TRBV29-1 and TRBJ1-2; D is uncertain. The CDR3 spans 11 residues. CDR1 and CDR2 from the germline V gene are SQVTM and ANQGSEA. V was clipped by 4 bases and J by 5 bases, with 8 bases between them.

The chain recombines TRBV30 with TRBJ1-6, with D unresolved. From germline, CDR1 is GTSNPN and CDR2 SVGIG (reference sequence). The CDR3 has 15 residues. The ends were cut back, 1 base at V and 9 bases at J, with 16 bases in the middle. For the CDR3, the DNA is TGTGCCTGGAGTGAGTCCCGAAGCCGTAGTTCACCCCTCCACTTT. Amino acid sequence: CAWSESRSRSSPLHF.

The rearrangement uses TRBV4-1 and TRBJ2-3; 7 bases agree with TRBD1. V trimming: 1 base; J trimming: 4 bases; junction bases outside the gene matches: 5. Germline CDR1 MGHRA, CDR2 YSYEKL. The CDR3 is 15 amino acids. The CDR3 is CASSQGQGVPDTQYF. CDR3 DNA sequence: TGCGCCAGCAGCCAAGGACAGGGCGTACCAGATACGCAGTATTTT.

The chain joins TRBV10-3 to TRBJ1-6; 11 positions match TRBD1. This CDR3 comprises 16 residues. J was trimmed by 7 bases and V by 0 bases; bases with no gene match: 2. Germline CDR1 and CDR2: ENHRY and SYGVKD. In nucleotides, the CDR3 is TGTGCCATCAGTGAGTCGGACAGGGGGCAGAATTCACCCCTCCACTTT. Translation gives CAISESDRGQNSPLHF.

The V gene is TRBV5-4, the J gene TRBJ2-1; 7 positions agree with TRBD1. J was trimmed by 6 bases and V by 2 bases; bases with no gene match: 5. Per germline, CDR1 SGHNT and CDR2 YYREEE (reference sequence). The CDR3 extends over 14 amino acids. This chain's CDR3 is CASSLGGAGNEQFF. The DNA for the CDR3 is TGTGCCAGCAGCTTAGGGGGCGCAGGCAATGAGCAGTTCTTC.

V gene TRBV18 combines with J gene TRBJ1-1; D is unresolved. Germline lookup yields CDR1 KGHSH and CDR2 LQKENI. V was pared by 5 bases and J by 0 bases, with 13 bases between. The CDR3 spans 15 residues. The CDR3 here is CASSGTGSMNTEAFF. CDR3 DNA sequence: TGTGCCAGCTCAGGTACGGGGTCCATGAACACTGAAGCTTTCTTT.

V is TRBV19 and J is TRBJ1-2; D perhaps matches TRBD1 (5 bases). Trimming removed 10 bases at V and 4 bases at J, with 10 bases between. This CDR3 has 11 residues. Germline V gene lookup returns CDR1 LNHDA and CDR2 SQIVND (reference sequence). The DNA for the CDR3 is TGTGCCACCACAGGAACCTATGGCTACACCTTC. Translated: CATTGTYGYTF.

The chain's CDR3 is CASSWVTGEKGYGYTF. CDR3 DNA sequence: TGTGCCAGCAGTTGGGTCACAGGGGAAAAGGGCTATGGCTACACCTTC. This sequence joins TRBV5-4 and TRBJ1-2; 7 bases line up with TRBD1. This CDR3 comprises 16 residues. Germline V gene sequence: CDR1 SGHNT, CDR2 YYREEE (reference sequence). V gave up 5 bases and J gave up 4 bases; unmatched junction bases: 14.

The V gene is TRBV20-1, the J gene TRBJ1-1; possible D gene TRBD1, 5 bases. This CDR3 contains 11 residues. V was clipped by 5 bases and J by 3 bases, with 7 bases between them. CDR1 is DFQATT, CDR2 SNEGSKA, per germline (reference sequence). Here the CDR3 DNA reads TGCAGTGCTCCGGGGGACACTGAAGCTTTCTTT. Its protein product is CSAPGDTEAFF.

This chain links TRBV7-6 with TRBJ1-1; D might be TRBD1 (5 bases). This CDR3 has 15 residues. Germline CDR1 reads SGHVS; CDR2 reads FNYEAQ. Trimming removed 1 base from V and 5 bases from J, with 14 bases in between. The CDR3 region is CASSLEYSRVTEAFF. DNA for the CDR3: TGTGCCAGCAGCTTAGAATACTCCAGGGTTACTGAAGCTTTCTTT.

The CDR3 loop reads CATSRDGGDDNSPLHF. The CDR3 nucleotides read TGTGCCACCAGCAGAGATGGGGGGGACGATAATTCACCCCTCCACTTT. V gene TRBV15 combines with J gene TRBJ1-6, with a tentative D call TRBD1 (5 bases). The CDR3 has 16 amino acids. Trimming stripped 0 bases from V and 5 bases from J, with 11 bases between. Germline V CDR1 and CDR2: LNHNV, YYDKDF (reference sequence). Combining the CDR3 with reference TRBV15 and TRBJ1-6 gives the whole variable domain DAMVIQNPRYQVTQFGKPVTLSCSQTLNHNVMYWYQQKSSQAPKLLFHYYDKDFNNEADTPDNFQSRRPNTSFCFLDIRSPGLGDTAMYLCATSRDGGDDNSPLHFGNGTRLTVT.

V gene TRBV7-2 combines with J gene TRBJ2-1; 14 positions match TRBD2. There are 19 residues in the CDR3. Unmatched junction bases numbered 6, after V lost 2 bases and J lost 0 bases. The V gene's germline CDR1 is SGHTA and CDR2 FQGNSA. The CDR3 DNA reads TGTGCCAGCAGCTTAAACCCGACTAGCGGGGGGGCCTCCTACAATGAGCAGTTCTTC. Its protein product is CASSLNPTSGGASYNEQFF.

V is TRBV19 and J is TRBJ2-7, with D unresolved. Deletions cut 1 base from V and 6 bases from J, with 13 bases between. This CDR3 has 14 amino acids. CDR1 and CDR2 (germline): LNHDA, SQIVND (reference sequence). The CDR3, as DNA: TGTGCCAGTAGTATAGGGCATAACCTTGGCGAGCAGTACTTC. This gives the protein CASSIGHNLGEQYF.

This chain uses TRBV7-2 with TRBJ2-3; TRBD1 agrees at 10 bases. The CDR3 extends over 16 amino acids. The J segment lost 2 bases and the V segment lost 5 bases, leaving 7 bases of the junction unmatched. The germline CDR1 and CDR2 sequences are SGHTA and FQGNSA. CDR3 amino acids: CASSLPTGGPTDTQYF. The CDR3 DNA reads TGTGCCAGCAGCCTACCGACAGGGGGCCCCACAGATACGCAGTATTTT.

The CDR3 sequence: CASSLFGQGSFSNTGELFF. The CDR3 DNA reads TGTGCCAGCAGTTTATTCGGACAGGGTAGCTTTTCGAACACCGGGGAGCTGTTTTTT. The V and J genes are TRBV27 and TRBJ2-2; 8 bases are shared with TRBD1. The germline V gene has CDR1 MNHEY and CDR2 SMNVEV (reference sequence). The CDR3 spans 19 residues. After removal of 1 base from V and 0 bases from J, the junction contained 10 bases not matched to a gene.

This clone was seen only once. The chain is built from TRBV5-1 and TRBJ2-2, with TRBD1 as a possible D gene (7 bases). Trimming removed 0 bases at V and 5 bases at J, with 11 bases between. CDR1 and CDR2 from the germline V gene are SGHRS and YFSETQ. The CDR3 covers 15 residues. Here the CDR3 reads CASSLGQGGTGELFF. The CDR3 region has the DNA TGCGCCAGCAGCTTGGGACAGGGAGGTACCGGGGAGCTGTTTTTT.

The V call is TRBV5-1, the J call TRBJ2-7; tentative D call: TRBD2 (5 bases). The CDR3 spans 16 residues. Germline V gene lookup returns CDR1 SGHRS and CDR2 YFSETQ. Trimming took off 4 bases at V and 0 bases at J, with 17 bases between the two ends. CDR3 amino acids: CASSRELVSASYEQYF. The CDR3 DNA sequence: TGCGCCAGCAGCAGGGAGCTGGTTAGCGCCTCCTACGAGCAGTACTTC.

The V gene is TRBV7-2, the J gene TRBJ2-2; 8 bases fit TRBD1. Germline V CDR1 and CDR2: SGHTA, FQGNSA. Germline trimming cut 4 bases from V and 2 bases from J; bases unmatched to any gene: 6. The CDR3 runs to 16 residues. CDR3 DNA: TGTGCCAGCAGCTCGCGGACAGGGACCAACACCGGGGAGCTGTTTTTT. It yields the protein CASSSRTGTNTGELFF.

CDR3 in amino acids: CASSSPGTGTSDYNEQFF. In DNA, the CDR3 is TGTGCCAGCAGCTCCCCGGGGACCGGGACTAGCGATTACAATGAGCAGTTCTTC. The chain recombines TRBV7-2 with TRBJ2-1; 10 bases are a match to TRBD2. Germline V lookup: CDR1 SGHTA, CDR2 FQGNSA. The CDR3 loop spans 18 amino acids. V was clipped by 4 bases and J by 4 bases; unmatched bases: 13.

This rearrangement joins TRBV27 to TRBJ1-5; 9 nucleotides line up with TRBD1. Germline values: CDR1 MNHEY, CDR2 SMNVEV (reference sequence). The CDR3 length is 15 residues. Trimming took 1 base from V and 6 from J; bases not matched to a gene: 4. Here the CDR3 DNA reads TGTGCCAGCAGTTTATGGGGACAGGGCGGTCAGCCCCAGCATTTT. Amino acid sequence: CASSLWGQGGQPQHF.

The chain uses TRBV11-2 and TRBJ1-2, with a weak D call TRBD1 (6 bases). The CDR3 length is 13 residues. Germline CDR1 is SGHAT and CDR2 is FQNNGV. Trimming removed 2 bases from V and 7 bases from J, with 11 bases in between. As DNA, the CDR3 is TGTGCCAGCAGCTTACGGGGGGCGACTGGCTACACCTTC. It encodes CASSLRGATGYTF.

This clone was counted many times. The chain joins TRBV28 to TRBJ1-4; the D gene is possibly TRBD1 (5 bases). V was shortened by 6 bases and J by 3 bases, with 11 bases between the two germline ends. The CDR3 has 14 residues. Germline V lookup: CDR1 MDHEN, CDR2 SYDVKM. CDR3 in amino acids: CASSATGSNEKLFF. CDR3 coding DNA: TGTGCCAGCAGCGCAACAGGCTCTAATGAAAAACTGTTTTTT.

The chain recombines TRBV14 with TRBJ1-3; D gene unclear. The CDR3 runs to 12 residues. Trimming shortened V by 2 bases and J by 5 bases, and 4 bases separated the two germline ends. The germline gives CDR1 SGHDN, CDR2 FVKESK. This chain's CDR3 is CASSQNRNTIYF. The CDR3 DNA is TGTGCCAGCAGCCAAAACAGAAACACCATATATTTT.

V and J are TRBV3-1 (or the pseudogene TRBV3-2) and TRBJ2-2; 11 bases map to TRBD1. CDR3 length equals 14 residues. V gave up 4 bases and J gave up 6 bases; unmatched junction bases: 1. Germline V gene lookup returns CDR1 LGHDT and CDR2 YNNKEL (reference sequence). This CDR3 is CASSLGQGAGELFF. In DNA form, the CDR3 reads TGTGCCAGCAGCCTGGGACAGGGGGCCGGGGAGCTGTTTTTT.

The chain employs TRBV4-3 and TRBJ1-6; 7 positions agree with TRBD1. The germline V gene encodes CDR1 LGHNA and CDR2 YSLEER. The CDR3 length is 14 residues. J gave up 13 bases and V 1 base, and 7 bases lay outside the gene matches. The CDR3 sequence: CASSQGGGLGPLHF. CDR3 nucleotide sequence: TGCGCCAGCAGCCAAGGAGGGGGCCTCGGGCCCCTCCACTTT.

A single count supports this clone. The CDR3 loop is CASSQADTGTAYGYTF. The CDR3 nucleotides are TGTGCCAGCAGCCAAGCTGATACCGGGACAGCCTATGGCTACACCTTC. The rearrangement uses TRBV4-2 and TRBJ1-2; 7 nucleotides agree with TRBD1. Germline CDR1 LGHNA, CDR2 YNFKEQ. The CDR3 loop spans 16 amino acids. Trimming removed 1 base from V and 4 bases from J; junction bases left unmatched: 9.